The T cell receptor beta chain under discussion was sequenced for a study of blood T cell repertoires in COVID-19. Overall study: Nucleic acid was either cDNA or gDNA, and it came from T cells, B-cell-depleted T cells, or PBMCs.

This table comes from immunoSEQ multiplex PCR, and its TCRdb copy is limited to in-frame clones, with some not included. The sample holds roughly 150,000 clones, roughly 78% seen once. Unmatched junction bases numbered 13, after V lost 7 bases and J lost 2 bases. CDR1 is MDHEN, CDR2 SYDVKM, per germline. The CDR3 length is 16 residues. The study recruited people aged about 18 to 90 years across around 24 US areas. Participant-given clinical history determined each cohort assignment. The chain carries TRBV28 and TRBJ2-7; 8 positions agree with TRBD2. This clonotype was obtained from a woman aged 70-85 years in a cohort exposed to, infected with or recovered from COVID-19 (not recorded which). The sequenced material came from PBMCs or T cells enriched from blood (not recorded which). CDR3 sequence reads: CASTPGGGGNTYEQYF. The CDR3 nucleotides are TGTGCCAGCACCCCCGGGGGGGGAGGGAACACCTACGAGCAGTACTTC.